Each of the 9 T cell receptor beta chains below was sequenced from the same sample in a study of T cells in Graves' hyperthyroidism and ophthalmopathy. The CDR3 regions of TCR beta were amplified from RNA transcripts. The TCR CDR3 was amplified in a first-round RT-PCR using the HTBI primer set. TCRdb re-analysed the multiplex PCR reads in MiXCR, keeping a single row per CDR3 protein. This repertoire shows fewer than 700,000 distinct CDR3 sequences, 17% found once; its top ten account for approximately 16%. The specimen was blood. These TCRs come from a woman between 18 and 29 years old with Graves' ophthalmopathy.

This chain links TRBV7-2 with TRBJ2-3, with D tentatively TRBD2 (6 bases). The CDR3 is made up of 16 amino acids. Germline lookup yields CDR1 SGHTA and CDR2 FQGNSA. The V end was cut by 3 bases, the J end by 3 bases, with 16 bases between. The CDR3 loop reads CASSFRTIEGTDTQYF. Written as DNA, the CDR3 is TGTGCCAGCAGCTTCCGGACTATCGAAGGTACAGATACGCAGTATTTT.

There are a few counts of this clonotype. This chain links TRBV5-6 with TRBJ2-7, with 9 bases that match TRBD1. Trimming at V came to 4 bases and at J to 3 bases, leaving 5 bases not matched to a gene. This CDR3 region has 14 residues. Germline V gene data show CDR1 as SGHDT and CDR2 as YYEEEE. The CDR3 sequence is CASSPGQGIYEQYF. The CDR3 nucleotides are TGTGCCAGCAGCCCGGGACAGGGAATCTACGAGCAGTACTTC.

This clonotype has more than one count but fewer than ten. V and J are TRBV19 and TRBJ2-1, with D possibly TRBD2 on 6 matching bases. The CDR3 sequence is 13 residues long. Germline V gene sequence: CDR1 LNHDA, CDR2 SQIVND (reference sequence). Trimming cost V 3 bases and J 9 bases, with 12 bases left between them. The CDR3 nucleotides read TGTGCCAGTAGTATGGGACCCGGGAGTGAGCAGTTCTTC. Amino acids: CASSMGPGSEQFF.

The chain recombines TRBV29-1 with TRBJ2-1; no reliable D call. Trimming stripped 7 bases from V and 10 bases from J, with 11 bases between. The germline CDR1 and CDR2 sequences are SQVTM and ANQGSEA. The CDR3 has 10 amino acids. The CDR3 region is CSGVGTEQFF. The CDR3 DNA follows: TGCAGCGGGGTAGGAACCGAGCAGTTCTTC.

The chain recombines TRBV25-1 with TRBJ2-7; D is possibly TRBD1 or TRBD2 (5 bases each). The CDR3 has 14 amino acids. Germline V gene sequence: CDR1 MGHDK, CDR2 SYGVNS. The ends were cut back, 5 bases at V and 2 bases at J, with 13 bases in the middle. CDR3 protein: CASSTGRVTYEQYF. The CDR3 bases are TGTGCCAGCAGTACGGGACGGGTAACCTACGAGCAGTACTTC.

This clonotype has ten or more counts. The chain couples TRBV24-1 to TRBJ1-1; D ambiguous. V was cut by 4 bases and J by 7 bases, with 9 bases left in between. From germline, CDR1 is KGHDR and CDR2 SFDVKD. The CDR3 covers 12 residues. CDR3 loop: CATSDVTGEAFF. In DNA form, the CDR3 reads TGTGCCACCAGTGACGTAACGGGTGAAGCTTTCTTT.

This clonotype appeared many times. The rearrangement links TRBV28 to TRBJ1-5; the D gene is possibly TRBD1 (5 bases). The ends were cut back, 3 bases at V and 5 bases at J, with 11 bases in the middle. CDR3 length: 14 residues. Germline CDR1 reads MDHEN; CDR2 reads SYDVKM. The CDR3 DNA sequence: TGTGCCAGCAGTTTTCCCAGGGACCATCAGCCCCAGCATTTT. Amino acids: CASSFPRDHQPQHF.

This clonotype was observed many times. The chain combines TRBV7-2 with TRBJ2-1; the match to TRBD2 covers 7 bases. The trim removed 5 bases at V and 9 bases at J, leaving 13 bases unmatched. Per germline, CDR1 SGHTA and CDR2 FQGNSA. The CDR3 is 15 residues long. CDR3 sequence reads: CASSKKAGAQFEQFF. Here the CDR3 DNA reads TGTGCCAGCAGCAAAAAGGCGGGAGCTCAATTTGAGCAGTTCTTC.

This clonotype was recorded a few times. The chain combines TRBV7-2 with TRBJ1-1, with D possibly TRBD1 on 5 matching bases. Germline loops: CDR1 SGHTA, CDR2 FQGNSA. V was shortened by 5 bases and J by 2 bases, with 18 bases between the two germline ends. This CDR3 comprises 16 residues. The CDR3 is CASSPLPSGPNTEAFF. The CDR3 DNA reads TGTGCCAGCAGCCCCCTTCCCTCGGGACCCAACACTGAAGCTTTCTTT.